Only a few counts were recorded for the clone carrying this T cell receptor (beta chain). This CDR3 has 14 residues. V lost 0 bases, J lost 4 bases, and 13 bases lay in between. The germline V gene encodes CDR1 GTSNPN and CDR2 SVGIG (reference sequence). The sample comes from a study of patients and donors after allogeneic stem cell transplantation. TCRdb recomputed calls from the RT-PCR reads with MiXCR, one row per CDR3 protein. The profile shows 200,000 to 250,000 distinct CDR3 sequences, 13% to 15% of them singletons. The clonotype originates from a human donor who was either an allogeneic HSCT recipient or a stem cell or donor lymphocyte infusion donor (not recorded which). It is not recorded whose cells these are; they may come from a transplant donor. Sample: blood, either unsorted or a sorted T cell fraction (not recorded which). This chain joins TRBV30 and TRBJ2-7; D remains unclear. This CDR3 reads CAWSVPSPGYEQYF. The CDR3 coding sequence is TGTGCCTGGAGTGTGCCAAGCCCGGGTTACGAGCAGTACTTC.